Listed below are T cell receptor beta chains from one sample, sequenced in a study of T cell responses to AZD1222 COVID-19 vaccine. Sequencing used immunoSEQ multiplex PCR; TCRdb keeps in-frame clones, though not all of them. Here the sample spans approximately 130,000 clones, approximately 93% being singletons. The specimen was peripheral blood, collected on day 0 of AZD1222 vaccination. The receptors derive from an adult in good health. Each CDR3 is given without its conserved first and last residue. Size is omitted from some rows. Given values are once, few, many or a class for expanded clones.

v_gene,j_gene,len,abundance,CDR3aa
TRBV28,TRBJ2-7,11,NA,ASSWDRVYEQY
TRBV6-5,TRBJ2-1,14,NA,ASSYRLAGSKNEQF
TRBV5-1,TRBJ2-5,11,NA,ASSLEDQETQY
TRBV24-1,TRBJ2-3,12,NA,ATSDWDSTDTQY
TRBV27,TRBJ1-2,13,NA,ASRVPGQGNYGYT
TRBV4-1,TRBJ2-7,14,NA,ASSQPGLAGGDEQY
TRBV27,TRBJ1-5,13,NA,ASHPNRGQNQPQH
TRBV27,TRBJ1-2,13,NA,ASSLSGKPTYGYT
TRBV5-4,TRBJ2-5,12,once,ASSLAGGGETQY
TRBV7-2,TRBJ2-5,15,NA,ASSLEFVGVSQETQY
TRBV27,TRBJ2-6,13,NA,ASKAFSSGANVLT
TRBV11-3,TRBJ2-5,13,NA,ASSQTGLLTETQY
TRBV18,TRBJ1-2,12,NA,ASSPETANYGYT
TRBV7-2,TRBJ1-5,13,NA,ASSSAPGPDQPQH
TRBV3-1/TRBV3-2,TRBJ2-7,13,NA,ASSQDTGYGYEQY
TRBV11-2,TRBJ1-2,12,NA,ASSLGLWGFGYT
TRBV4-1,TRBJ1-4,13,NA,ASSQVGTSYEKLF
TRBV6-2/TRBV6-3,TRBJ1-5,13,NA,ASSYLGQGNQPQH
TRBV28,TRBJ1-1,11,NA,ATALGVGTEAF
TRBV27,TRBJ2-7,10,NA,ASGRGAHEQY
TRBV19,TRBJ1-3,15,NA,ASSFPARIMKANTIY
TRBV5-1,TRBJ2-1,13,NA,ASSLSRLERNEQF
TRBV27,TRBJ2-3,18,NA,ASSSHMIPPRDRPTDTQY
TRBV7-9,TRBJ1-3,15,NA,ASSLEDGQAFRNTIY
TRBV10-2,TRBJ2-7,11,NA,ASREHPSYEQY
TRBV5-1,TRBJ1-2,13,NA,ASSLRQGENYGYT
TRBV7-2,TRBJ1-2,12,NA,ASSSHTGGGGYT
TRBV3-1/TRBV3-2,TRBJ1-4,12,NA,ASSSQGTGEKLF
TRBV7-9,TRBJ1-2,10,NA,ASSWTGKGYT
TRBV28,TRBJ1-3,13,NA,ASSLSTGGLNTIY
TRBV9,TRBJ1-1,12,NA,ASSVAGEGTEAF
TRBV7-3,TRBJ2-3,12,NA,ASSLGRLTDTQY
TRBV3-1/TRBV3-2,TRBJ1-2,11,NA,ASSQAGDYGYT
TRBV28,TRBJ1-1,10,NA,ASSLGNTEAF
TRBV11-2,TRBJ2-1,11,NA,ASSLASYNEQF
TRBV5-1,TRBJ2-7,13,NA,ASSLGLVAAYEQY
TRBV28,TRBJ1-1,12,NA,ASSSPGRNTEAF